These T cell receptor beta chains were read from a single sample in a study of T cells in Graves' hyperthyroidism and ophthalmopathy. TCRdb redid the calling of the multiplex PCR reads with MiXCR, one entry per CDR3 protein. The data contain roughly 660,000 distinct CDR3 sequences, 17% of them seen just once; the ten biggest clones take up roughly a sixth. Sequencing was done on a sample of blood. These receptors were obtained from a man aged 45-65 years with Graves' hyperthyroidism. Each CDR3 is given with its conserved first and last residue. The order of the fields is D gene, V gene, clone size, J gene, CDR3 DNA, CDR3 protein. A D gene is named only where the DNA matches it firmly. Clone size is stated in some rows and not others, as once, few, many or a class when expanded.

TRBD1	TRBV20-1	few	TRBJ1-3	TGCAGTGCTAGAGATCCGGACAGGGGGCAGAGCAACACCATATATTTT	CSARDPDRGQSNTIYF
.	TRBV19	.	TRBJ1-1	TGTGCCAGTAGTTCCCCGGGGGCTAGCACTGAAGCTTTCTTT	CASSSPGASTEAFF
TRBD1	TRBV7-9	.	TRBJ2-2	TGTGCCAGCAGCTCGAAACAGGGGGCAGGGGTCCCGAACACCGGGGAGCTGTTTTTT	CASSSKQGAGVPNTGELFF
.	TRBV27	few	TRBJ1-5	TGTGCCAGCAGTTCCCCACCCCTTAGGGGCGCTGGTCAGCCCCAGCATTTT	CASSSPPLRGAGQPQHF
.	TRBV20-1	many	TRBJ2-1	TGCAGTGCTAGAATAGGTGGTCGTTATGAGCAGTTCTTC	CSARIGGRYEQFF
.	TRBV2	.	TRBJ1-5	TGTGCCAGCAGCCCGCGGAGGGATAGCAATCAGCCCCAGCATTTT	CASSPRRDSNQPQHF
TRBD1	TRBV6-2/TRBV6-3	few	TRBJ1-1	TGTGCCAGCAGTCCGCAGGGGGTCGGAGCTTTCTTT	CASSPQGVGAFF
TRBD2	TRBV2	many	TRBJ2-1	TGTGCCAGCAGTGATGGAGGGAGGGGCTCCTACAATGAGCAGTTCTTC	CASSDGGRGSYNEQFF
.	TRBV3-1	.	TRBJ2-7	TGTGCCAGCAGCCAAGGTGCAGGCCGTAACACCTACGAGCAGTACTTC	CASSQGAGRNTYEQYF
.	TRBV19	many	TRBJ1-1	TGTGCCAGTAGTATAGTTTGGGTTGAGTCGAACACTGAAGCTTTCTTT	CASSIVWVESNTEAFF
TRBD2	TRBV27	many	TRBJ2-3	TGTGCCAGCAGTATCGCCGGACTAGCGCCAGATACGCAGTATTTT	CASSIAGLAPDTQYF
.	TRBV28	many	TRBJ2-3	TGTGCCAGCAGTTCCGGACAGCTCACAGATACGCAGTATTTT	CASSSGQLTDTQYF
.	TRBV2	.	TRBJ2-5	TGTGCCAGCAGTGAACAGGTCGGAGGGACCCAGTACTTC	CASSEQVGGTQYF
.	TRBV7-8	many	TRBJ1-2	TGTGCCAGCAGCGGACGAAGGGGCAGCACTCCCGGTAGCTATGGCTACACCTTC	CASSGRRGSTPGSYGYTF
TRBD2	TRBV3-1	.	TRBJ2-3	TGTGCCAGCAACCAAGGCTGGCTAGCGGGCACAGATACGCAGTATTTT	CASNQGWLAGTDTQYF
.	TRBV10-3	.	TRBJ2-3	TGTGCCATCAGTGAGGAGGCGGAGACAGATACGCAGTATTTT	CAISEEAETDTQYF
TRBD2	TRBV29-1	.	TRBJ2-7	TGCAGCGTTGAAGATCAGCTATGGACTAGCGGGAGCTACGAGCAGTACTTC	CSVEDQLWTSGSYEQYF
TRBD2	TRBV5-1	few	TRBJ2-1	TGCGCCAGCAGCCAAACTAGCGGGGGGATTTTAGAGCAGTTCTTC	CASSQTSGGILEQFF
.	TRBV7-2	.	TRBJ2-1	TGTGCCAGCAGCTCCGGTTCGGTTGAGCAGTTCTTC	CASSSGSVEQFF
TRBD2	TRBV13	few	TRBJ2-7	TGTGCCAGCAGCTTAGAGTCCAGCGGGAGTTCCTACGAGCAGTACTTC	CASSLESSGSSYEQYF
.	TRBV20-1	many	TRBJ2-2	TGCAGTGCTCGCCGGGTAGAGGGAGTGGCCGGGGAGCTGTTTTTT	CSARRVEGVAGELFF
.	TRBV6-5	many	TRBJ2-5	TGTGCCAGCAGTTACTCCGATAACCAAGAGACCCAGTACTTC	CASSYSDNQETQYF
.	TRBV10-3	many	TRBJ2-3	TGTGCCATCAGAGACCACAGGGCCGACAGCACAGATACGCAGTATTTT	CAIRDHRADSTDTQYF
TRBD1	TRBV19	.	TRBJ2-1	TGTGCCAGTAGGGGACAGGGTGGATTCAATGAGCAGTTCTTC	CASRGQGGFNEQFF
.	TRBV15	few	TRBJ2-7	TGTGCCACCAGCAGAGATCGGCGTTATGAGCAGTACTTC	CATSRDRRYEQYF
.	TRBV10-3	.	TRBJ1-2	TGTGCCATCAGTGAGAGGGTTGGGTATGGCTACACCTTC	CAISERVGYGYTF
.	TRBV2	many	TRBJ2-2	TGTGCCAGCAGAAGACTAGTCACCGGGGAGCTGTTTTTT	CASRRLVTGELFF
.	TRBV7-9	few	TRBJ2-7	TGTGCCAGCAGCTTCTTAACAGTTTGGTCCTACGAGCAGTACTTC	CASSFLTVWSYEQYF
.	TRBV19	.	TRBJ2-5	TGTGCCAGTAGTACCGATACAGGTCAGGAGACCCAGTACTTC	CASSTDTGQETQYF
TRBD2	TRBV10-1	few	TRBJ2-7	TGCGCCAGCAGCCTAGTGGGCGGGAGGATCTACGAGCAGTACTTC	CASSLVGGRIYEQYF
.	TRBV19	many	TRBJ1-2	TGTGCCAGTAGTATCTCGACAGACACCGCGGGCTACACCTTC	CASSISTDTAGYTF
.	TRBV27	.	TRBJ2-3	TGTGCCAGCAGTTCCCGGACCCTCATCACAGATACGCAGTATTTT	CASSSRTLITDTQYF
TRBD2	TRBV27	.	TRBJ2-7	TGTGCCAGCAACCACCTTCAGACTAGCGGGATTCCCCACGAGCAGTACTTC	CASNHLQTSGIPHEQYF
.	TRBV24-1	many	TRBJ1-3	TGTGCCACCAGTGATCCGGACATCTCTGGAAACACCATATATTTT	CATSDPDISGNTIYF
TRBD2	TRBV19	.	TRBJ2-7	TGTGCCAGTAGTATAATAGCGGGAGGGCCCAACGAGCAGTACTTC	CASSIIAGGPNEQYF
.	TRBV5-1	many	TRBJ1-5	TGCGCCAGCAGTTCCGGATCAGGACCGGCGGAGCCCCAGCATTTT	CASSSGSGPAEPQHF
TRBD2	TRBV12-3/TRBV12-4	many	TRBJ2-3	TGTGCCAGCAGCCACCCCCTGACCGCGGGAGGGGACGATACGCAGTATTTT	CASSHPLTAGGDDTQYF
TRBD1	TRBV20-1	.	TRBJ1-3	TGCAGTGCAAGGACAGGGGGAAACACCATATATTTT	CSARTGGNTIYF
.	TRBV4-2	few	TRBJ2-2	TGTGCCAGCACCCGGGCGGGTGTGCTTACGAACACCGGGGAGCTGTTTTTT	CASTRAGVLTNTGELFF
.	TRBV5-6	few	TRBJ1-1	TGTGCCAGCGCTAAACAACGATTGAACACCGAAGCTTTCTTT	CASAKQRLNTEAFF
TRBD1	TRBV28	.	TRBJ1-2	TGTGCCAGCAGGCCAGGGGGGCGGAGTAATCACACCTTC	CASRPGGRSNHTF
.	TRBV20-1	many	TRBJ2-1	TGCAGTGCTAATGAGGGCAGGAGTTACAATGAGCAGTTCTTC	CSANEGRSYNEQFF
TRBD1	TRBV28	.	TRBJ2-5	TGTGCCAGCGGGCGAGGGGGCGCAGAGACCCAGTACTTC	CASGRGGAETQYF
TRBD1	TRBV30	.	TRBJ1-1	TGTGCCTGGAGGGACAGGGGCGCCCGAGGCACTGAAGCTTTCTTT	CAWRDRGARGTEAFF
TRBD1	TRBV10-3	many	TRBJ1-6	TGTGCCATCACCCTCCATAGGGACAGGGGTTATTCACCCCTCCACTTT	CAITLHRDRGYSPLHF
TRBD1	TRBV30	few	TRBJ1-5	TGTGCCTGGGGGACAGAGCACAATCAGCCCCAGCATTTT	CAWGTEHNQPQHF
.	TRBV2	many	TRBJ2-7	TGTGCCAGCACGAGCGAGCAGGGAACGGGCGAGCAGTACTTC	CASTSEQGTGEQYF
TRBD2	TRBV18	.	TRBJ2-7	TGTGCCAGCTCACCACCGTTTCAGGGACTAGCGGGGCGATACGAGCAGTACTTC	CASSPPFQGLAGRYEQYF
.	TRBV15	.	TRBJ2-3	TGTGCCACCAGCAGAGATCTGGAAGATACGCAGTATTTT	CATSRDLEDTQYF
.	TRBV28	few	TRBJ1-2	TGTGCCAGCAGTTTAACCGGGGGCGAAGGCTACACCTTC	CASSLTGGEGYTF